Below are 17 T cell receptor beta chains sequenced from a single sample in a study of CD8 T cells in Susac syndrome. The RNA, 0.5 to 1 ug, was put through reverse transcription using random hexamers. TCRdb reprocessed the immunoSEQ multiplex PCR reads with MiXCR, giving one entry per CDR3 protein. The table includes more than 70,000 distinct CDR3 sequences, roughly nine tenths detected once. Sequenced sample: CD8+ T cells from PBMCs. Source of these receptors: a human donor with multiple sclerosis.

The chain combines TRBV15 with TRBJ1-5; tentative D call: TRBD1 (6 bases). CDR1 and CDR2 from the germline V gene are LNHNV and YYDKDF (reference sequence). The germline V and J ends were trimmed by 4 bases and 2 bases, with 12 bases remaining between them. The CDR3 contains 15 residues. The CDR3 coding sequence is TGTGCCACCAGCATTACAGGGACCGGCAATCAGCCCCAGCATTTT. This encodes CATSITGTGNQPQHF.

The rearrangement links TRBV18 to TRBJ2-1; the match to TRBD2 covers 11 bases. There are 16 residues in the CDR3. V shed 1 base, J shed 7 bases, and the junction held 6 bases outside the gene matches. The germline gives CDR1 KGHSH, CDR2 LQKENI. CDR3 DNA: TGTGCCAGCTCACCACTAGCGGGGGGGCCGGGGAATGAGCAGTTCTTC. Amino acids: CASSPLAGGPGNEQFF.

The genes are TRBV2 and TRBJ2-7; 10 positions agree with TRBD2. The CDR3 consists of 14 residues. J gave up 3 bases and V 5 bases, and 4 bases lay outside the gene matches. CDR1 SNHLY and CDR2 FYNNEI come from the germline V gene. The CDR3 spells CASSQTSGYYEQYF. The CDR3 DNA is TGTGCCAGCAGTCAGACTAGCGGGTACTACGAGCAGTACTTC.

Regarding this clonotype: Here the CDR3 omits its conserved ending phenylalanine or tryptophan, so a read error is the likely source. The V gene is TRBV6-2 or TRBV6-3, the J gene TRBJ2-5; D uncertain. The CDR3 runs 12 residues. CDR1 MNHEY and CDR2 SVGEGT come from the germline V gene. Trimming removed 5 bases from V and 5 bases from J, with 9 bases in between. This CDR3 is CASSRYDETQYV. The DNA of the CDR3 is TGTGCCAGCAGTCGTTACGATGAGACCCAGTACGTC.

The V gene is TRBV6-1, the J gene TRBJ2-4, with TRBD1 matching 9 bases. CDR1 is MNHNS, CDR2 SASEGT, per germline. J lost 6 bases, V lost 1 base, and 7 bases had no gene match. The CDR3 length is 16 residues. The CDR3 nucleotides read TGTGCCAGCAGTGAAGTTGGGACAGGGTCGACAAACATTCAGTACTTC. It translates to CASSEVGTGSTNIQYF.

The chain is built from TRBV20-1 and TRBJ1-1; D possibly corresponds to TRBD1 (5 bases). Germline CDR1 DFQATT, CDR2 SNEGSKA (reference sequence). Trimming left V 6 bases short and J 6 bases short, with 20 bases between. This CDR3 has 14 amino acids. The CDR3 protein is CSAGSGDGRAEAFF. The CDR3 DNA follows: TGCAGTGCCGGTTCGGGGGATGGGAGGGCTGAAGCTTTCTTT.

In its sample, this clonotype was seen a few times. The chain uses TRBV2 and TRBJ1-1; D might be TRBD1 (5 bases). The CDR3 runs to 14 residues. The germline CDR1 and CDR2 sequences are SNHLY and FYNNEI. The V and J ends lost 4 bases and 1 base respectively, with 10 bases between them. CDR3 sequence reads: CASSGSGGNTEAFF. In DNA form, the CDR3 reads TGTGCCAGCAGTGGAAGCGGGGGGAACACTGAAGCTTTCTTT.

The rearrangement links TRBV4-3 to TRBJ2-3; tentative D call: TRBD2 (6 bases). Germline CDR1 is LGHNA and CDR2 is YSLEER. The CDR3 contains 15 residues. Trimming left V 0 bases short and J 1 base short, with 8 bases between. The CDR3 loop reads CASSQDRGGTDTQYF. The CDR3 region has the DNA TGCGCCAGCAGCCAAGATCGCGGGGGCACAGATACGCAGTATTTT.

This chain joins TRBV3-1 and TRBJ2-1; 14 bases are a match to TRBD2. Trimming at V came to 4 bases and at J to 4 bases, leaving 9 bases not matched to a gene. The CDR3 loop spans 18 amino acids. Germline V gene data show CDR1 as LGHDT and CDR2 as YNNKEL (reference sequence). Here the CDR3 reads CASSRKGLAGVGYNEQFF. The CDR3 region has the DNA TGTGCCAGCAGCCGGAAGGGACTAGCGGGAGTGGGATACAATGAGCAGTTCTTC.

J is TRBJ1-2 and V is TRBV4-1; 7 nucleotides align to TRBD1. The CDR3 is 16 amino acids. V trimming: 4 bases; J trimming: 8 bases; junction bases outside the gene matches: 16. Germline CDR1 and CDR2: MGHRA and YSYEKL. CDR3 region: CASSLNAGITGEGYTF. Written as DNA, the CDR3 is TGCGCCAGCAGCCTAAATGCGGGGATTACAGGGGAAGGCTACACCTTC.

In this sample, this clonotype turned up once. The CDR3 DNA sequence: TGTGCCAGCAGCCCACGGATGAGCCTCTACGAGCAGTACTTC. Translated: CASSPRMSLYEQYF. The gene calls are TRBV9 and TRBJ2-7; no definite D call. Trimming took off 4 bases at V and 3 bases at J, with 14 bases between the two ends. CDR1 is SGDLS, CDR2 YYNGEE, per germline. This CDR3 comprises 14 residues.

This chain connects TRBV7-9 to TRBJ2-3; D possibly corresponds to TRBD2 (6 bases). The CDR3 sequence is 15 residues long. V was cut by 4 bases and J by 0 bases, with 11 bases left in between. Germline-derived CDR1 and CDR2 are SEHNR and FQNEAQ (reference sequence). CDR3: CASSSRDLSTDTQYF. Here the CDR3 DNA reads TGTGCCAGCAGCTCCCGGGACTTAAGCACAGATACGCAGTATTTT.

The gene calls are TRBV11-2 and TRBJ2-7, with TRBD2 matching over 13 bases. Germline lookup yields CDR1 SGHAT and CDR2 FQNNGV. This CDR3 comprises 17 residues. Trimming cost V 5 bases and J 3 bases; bases outside gene matches: 10. The CDR3 sequence: CASSPDYGTSGIYEQYF. Written as DNA, the CDR3 is TGTGCCAGCAGCCCCGACTACGGGACTAGCGGGATCTACGAGCAGTACTTC.

This clonotype was found once. The DNA for the CDR3 is TGTGCCAGTAGTATGGGGACCAACTACGAGCAGTACTTC. Translated, it gives CASSMGTNYEQYF. The chain employs TRBV19 and TRBJ2-7, with D perhaps TRBD1 or TRBD2 (5 bases each). This CDR3 has 13 amino acids. Per the germline V gene, CDR1 is LNHDA and CDR2 is SQIVND (reference sequence). Trimming stripped 3 bases from V and 3 bases from J, with 9 bases between.

J is TRBJ1-5 and V is TRBV28; D gene ambiguous. The CDR3 extends over 13 amino acids. V shed 8 bases and J shed 3 bases, with 11 bases lying between them. Germline lookup yields CDR1 MDHEN and CDR2 SYDVKM. The CDR3: CASGEGVNQPQHF. The DNA for the CDR3 is TGTGCCAGCGGTGAAGGAGTCAATCAGCCCCAGCATTTT. The complete variable domain, with remaining parts taken from reference TRBV28 and TRBJ1-5, reads DVKVTQSSRYLVKRTGEKVFLECVQDMDHENMFWYRQDPGLGLRLIYFSYDVKMKEKGDIPEGYSVSREKKERFSLILESASTNQTSMYLCASGEGVNQPQHFGDGTRLSIL.

The V and J genes are TRBV29-1 and TRBJ2-1; 8 positions match TRBD2. The CDR3 loop spans 16 amino acids. The V and J ends lost 4 bases and 0 bases, in that order; junction bases with no gene match: 8. Germline V gene data show CDR1 as SQVTM and CDR2 as ANQGSEA. CDR3 DNA: TGCAGCGTTGCGGGGGGGGGCGTGGGCTCCTACAATGAGCAGTTCTTC. Translation gives CSVAGGGVGSYNEQFF.

The chain couples TRBV30 to TRBJ2-7, with 8 bases aligning to TRBD1. V dropped 7 bases and J dropped 6; count of bases not matched to a gene: 5. This CDR3 is 11 amino acids long. CDR1 GTSNPN and CDR2 SVGIG come from the germline V gene (reference sequence). CDR3 in DNA: TGTGCCTACGGACAGGGCGGCGAGCAGTACTTC. Protein: CAYGQGGEQYF.